The source of this T cell receptor beta chain is a study of T cells in Graves' hyperthyroidism and ophthalmopathy. Study conclusions and caveats: Progression to ophthalmopathy was predicted a median of approximately 6.4 months early.

The CDR3 covers 14 residues. Trimming took off 2 bases at V and 0 bases at J, with 2 bases between the two ends. This clonotype has at least ten counts. No antigen is known for it. RNA transcripts served as the template for amplifying TCR beta CDR3 regions. TCR CDR3 regions were first amplified by RT-PCR with HTBI primers. TCRdb processed the multiplex PCR reads anew with MiXCR; each CDR3 protein has one entry. The sample has approximately 590,000 distinct CDR3 sequences, about 15% seen once. Each diagnosis drew on symptoms, thyroxine, TRAb, thyroid ultrasound and orbital computed tomography findings. The chain uses TRBV12-3 or TRBV12-4 and TRBJ1-6; D unclear. The sample comprised blood. The TCR comes from a woman in her twenties or thirties with Graves' hyperthyroidism. The chain's CDR3 is CASSLSSYNSPLHF. In DNA, the CDR3 is TGTGCCAGCAGTTTAAGCTCCTATAATTCACCCCTCCACTTT.